This T cell receptor beta chain was found in a study of OX40 agonist ivuxolimab in advanced cancers. Broader study findings: Those patients achieving a partial response at 0.1-3.0 mg/kg showed among the lowest clonal expansion. Within 6 weeks, CD4+ and CD8+ blood T cells expanded clonally at 0.1 to 3.0 mg/kg.

Note on this clone: Its target is unknown.

CDR1 and CDR2 (germline): SGHDT, YYEEEE. Trimming shortened V by 5 bases and J by 5 bases, and 16 bases separated the two germline ends. The CDR3 loop spans 14 amino acids. TCRdb keeps only in-frame clones here, not all; method: immunoSEQ multiplex PCR. The sample consists of 70,000 to 80,000 clones, around 83% of them appearing once. The input for sequencing was CD4+ or CD8+ T cells sorted from blood, taken in a trial of the OX40 agonist ivuxolimab. The receptor was derived from an adult with an advanced solid tumor such as melanoma, head and neck, liver or kidney cancer. The rearrangement joins TRBV5-6 to TRBJ1-2, with D possibly matching TRBD1 (5 bases). The CDR3 spells CASRGWGREYGYTF. For the CDR3, the DNA is TGTGCCAGCAGAGGTTGGGGCCGGGAGTATGGCTACACCTTC.